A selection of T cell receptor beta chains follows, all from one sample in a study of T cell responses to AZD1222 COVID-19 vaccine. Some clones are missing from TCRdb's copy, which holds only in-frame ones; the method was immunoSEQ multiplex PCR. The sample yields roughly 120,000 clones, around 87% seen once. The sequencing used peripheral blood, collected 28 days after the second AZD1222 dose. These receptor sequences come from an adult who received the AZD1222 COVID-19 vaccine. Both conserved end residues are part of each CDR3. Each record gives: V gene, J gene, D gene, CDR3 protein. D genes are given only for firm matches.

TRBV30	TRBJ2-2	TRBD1	CAWKEGAHTGELFF
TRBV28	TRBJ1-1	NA	CASKGGPLNTEAFF
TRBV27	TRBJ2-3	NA	CASSRRTIGEQQHTQYF
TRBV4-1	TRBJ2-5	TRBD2	CASSHLLTGTSTAETQYF
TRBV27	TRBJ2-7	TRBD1	CASRAHRGSYEQYF
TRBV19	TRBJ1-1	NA	CASSSLFGAREAFF
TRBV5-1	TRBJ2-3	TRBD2	CASSLEPTSGSKDTQYF
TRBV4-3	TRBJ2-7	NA	CASSQDGTFTYEQYF
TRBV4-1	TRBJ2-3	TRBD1	CASSQGPGQGADTQYF
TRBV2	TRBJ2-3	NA	CASRIESTDTQYF
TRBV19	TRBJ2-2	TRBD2	CASRLAGGSAGELFF
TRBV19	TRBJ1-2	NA	CASSAGPQGYGYTF
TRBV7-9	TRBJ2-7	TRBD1	CASSFGSGQGAYEQYF
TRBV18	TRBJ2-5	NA	CASSPPLGTETQYF
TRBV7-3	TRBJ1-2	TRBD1	CASSAQPGTGEGYTF
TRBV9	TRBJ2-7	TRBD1	CASSGGQGARSYEQYF
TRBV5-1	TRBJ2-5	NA	CASSPPALGAPGTQYF
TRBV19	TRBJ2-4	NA	CASSEGLFYFNIQYF
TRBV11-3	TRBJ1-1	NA	CASSLGSNTEAFF
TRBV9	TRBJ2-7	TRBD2	CASSVGGLAGTYEQYF
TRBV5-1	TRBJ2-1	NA	CASSLTAGHYNEQFF
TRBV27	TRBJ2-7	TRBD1	CASSPEQTGSSYEQYF
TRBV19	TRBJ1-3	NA	CASERGGPGNTIYF
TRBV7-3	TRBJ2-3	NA	CASSLGSVSGDTQYF
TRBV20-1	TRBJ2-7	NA	CSASYWAGPDEQYF
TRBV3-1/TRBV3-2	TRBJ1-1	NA	CNPNTEAFF
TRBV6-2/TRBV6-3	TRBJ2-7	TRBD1	CASSYQGQIYEQYF
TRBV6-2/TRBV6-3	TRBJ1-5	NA	CASSYSIDSNQPQHF
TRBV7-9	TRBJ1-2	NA	CASFHNGRSWGYTF
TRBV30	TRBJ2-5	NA	CAWSVKEGGVGLGTQYF
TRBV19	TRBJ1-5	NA	CASSTPGDSNQPQHF
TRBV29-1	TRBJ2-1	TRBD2	CSVQPSGRSEQFF
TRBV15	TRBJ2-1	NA	CATSRETGTQQFF
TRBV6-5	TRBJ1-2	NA	CASSKRGTQGYTF
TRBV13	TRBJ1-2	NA	CASSPTGATGYTF
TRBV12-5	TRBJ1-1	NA	CASGFWTQRPMNTEAFF
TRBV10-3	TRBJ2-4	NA	CAISGDSGGDIQYF
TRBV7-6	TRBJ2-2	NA	CASSLGPRGLNTGELFF
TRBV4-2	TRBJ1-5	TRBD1	CASSQDEGTGGNQPQHF
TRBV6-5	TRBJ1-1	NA	CASSPGSPMNTEAFF
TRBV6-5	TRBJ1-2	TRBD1	CASSRPKDRAGGYTF
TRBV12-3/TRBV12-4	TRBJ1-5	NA	CASSLSYQPQHF
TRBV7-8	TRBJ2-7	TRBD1	CASSNGQGYEQYF
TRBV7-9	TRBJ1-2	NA	CASTLRQGNYGYTF
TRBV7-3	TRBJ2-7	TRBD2	CASSPTSGNYEQYF
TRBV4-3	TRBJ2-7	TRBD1	CASSQLGQGFEQYF
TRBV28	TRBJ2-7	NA	CATLGRDIHEQYF
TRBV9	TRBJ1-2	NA	CASTMGGGNYGYTF
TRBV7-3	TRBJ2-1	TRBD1	CASSSRQGANNEQFF
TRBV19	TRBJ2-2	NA	CASSPRAFNTGELFF
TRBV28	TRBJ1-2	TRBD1	CASSFQGAHPNYGYTF
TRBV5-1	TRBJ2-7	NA	CASSSRDEQYF
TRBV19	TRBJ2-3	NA	CASTIRPSSSTDTQYF
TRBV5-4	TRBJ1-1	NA	CASSPILGSTEAFF